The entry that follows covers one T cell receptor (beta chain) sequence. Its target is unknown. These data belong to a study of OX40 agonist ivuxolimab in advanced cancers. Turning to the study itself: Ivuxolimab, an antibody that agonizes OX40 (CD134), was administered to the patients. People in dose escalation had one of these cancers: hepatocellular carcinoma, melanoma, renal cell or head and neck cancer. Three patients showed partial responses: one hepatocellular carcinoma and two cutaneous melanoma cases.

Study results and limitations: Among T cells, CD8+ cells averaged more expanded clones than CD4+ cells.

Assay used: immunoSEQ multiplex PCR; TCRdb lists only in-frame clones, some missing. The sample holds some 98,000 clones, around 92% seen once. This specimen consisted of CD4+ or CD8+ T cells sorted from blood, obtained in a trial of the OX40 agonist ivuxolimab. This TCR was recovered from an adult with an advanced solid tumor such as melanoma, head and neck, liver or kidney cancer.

The CDR3 DNA reads TGTGCCAGCTACGACGGCTATCCGGGAAAACTGTTTTTT. The encoded protein is CASYDGYPGKLFF. The chain links TRBV28 to TRBJ1-4; D gene uncertain. This CDR3 region has 13 residues. The germline V gene has CDR1 MDHEN and CDR2 SYDVKM. V lost 8 bases and J lost 10, with 17 bases in between.